The 17 T cell receptor beta chains below were found in one sample sequenced in a study of vaccination effects on CD4 cells after COVID-19. Clones were read by immunoSEQ multiplex PCR, and TCRdb kept only the in-frame ones, dropping some. The table has tens of thousands of clones, 60% to 80% seen once. No antigen has been assigned to these receptors. An approximately nine-day culture period preceded the isolation of CD4+ T cells. The input for sequencing was CD4+ T cells from PBMCs cultured without peptide, taken before COVID-19 vaccination. Every receptor here comes from a human donor who received a COVID-19 vaccine.

The chain has TRBV15 and TRBJ2-7, with D perhaps matching TRBD1 or TRBD2 (5 bases each). The V end was cut by 0 bases, the J end by 6 bases, with 15 bases between. CDR3 length equals 15 residues. Per the germline V gene, CDR1 is LNHNV and CDR2 is YYDKDF (reference sequence). The CDR3 loop reads CATSRDRQGETEQYV. DNA of the CDR3: TGTGCCACCAGCAGAGATCGGCAGGGAGAGACCGAGCAGTACGTC.

This sequence joins TRBV5-1 and TRBJ2-1; 9 bases align to TRBD2. This CDR3 is built from 18 residues. CDR1 and CDR2 (germline): SGHRS, YFSETQ. V gave up 6 bases and J gave up 2 bases; unmatched junction bases: 15. CDR3 loop: CASTNSGIRLAAYNEQFF. In DNA form, the CDR3 reads TGCGCCAGCACAAACTCGGGGATCCGACTAGCGGCCTACAATGAGCAGTTCTTC.

This chain connects TRBV10-3 to TRBJ2-5; 9 bases align to TRBD1. The germline V gene encodes CDR1 ENHRY and CDR2 SYGVKD. Trimming at V came to 3 bases and at J to 2 bases, leaving 4 bases not matched to a gene. This CDR3 region has 15 residues. The CDR3, as DNA: TGTGCCATCAGTGATACAGGGGGCAGGCAAGAGACCCAGTACTTC. Translating gives CAISDTGGRQETQYF.

The V call is TRBV29-1, the J call TRBJ2-3, with D hard to call. Trimming pared 1 base from V and 0 bases from J, leaving 5 bases between. The CDR3 sequence is 13 residues long. Germline CDR1 SQVTM, CDR2 ANQGSEA. The CDR3 DNA sequence: TGCAGCGTTGAAGGCCAAAGCACAGATACGCAGTATTTT. Protein sequence: CSVEGQSTDTQYF.

The rearrangement uses TRBV7-2 and TRBJ2-3, with 11 bases lining up with TRBD2. CDR3 length equals 17 residues. V was pared by 6 bases and J by 4 bases, with 12 bases of the junction left unmatched. CDR1 and CDR2 from the germline V gene are SGHTA and FQGNSA. The CDR3 region has the DNA TGTGCCAGCAGTTTCCTACCTAGCGGGGGGAGGGCAGATACGCAGTATTTT. This codes for CASSFLPSGGRADTQYF.

This chain connects TRBV5-1 to TRBJ2-1, with 7 nucleotides matching TRBD1. Germline V CDR1 and CDR2: SGHRS, YFSETQ. This CDR3 spans 14 amino acids. J was trimmed by 5 bases and V by 4 bases; bases with no gene match: 6. The CDR3 sequence: CASSQSGQNNEQFF. CDR3 nucleotide sequence: TGCGCCAGCAGCCAATCGGGACAGAACAATGAGCAGTTCTTC.

J is TRBJ2-2 and V is TRBV18; a weak D match, TRBD2 (6 bases). The CDR3 extends over 15 amino acids. Trimming stripped 6 bases from V and 0 bases from J, with 11 bases between. CDR1 and CDR2 (germline): KGHSH, LQKENI. CDR3 loop: CASSRDRPNTGELFF. CDR3 sequence (DNA): TGTGCCAGCTCGCGGGACCGTCCGAACACCGGGGAGCTGTTTTTT.

This chain links TRBV19 with TRBJ2-6, with D possibly being TRBD1 (6 bases). Germline loops: CDR1 LNHDA, CDR2 SQIVND (reference sequence). CDR3 length: 15 residues. The ends were cut back, 5 bases at V and 0 bases at J, with 8 bases in the middle. CDR3 nucleotide sequence: TGTGCCAGTAGTCGACAGGTCTCTGGGGCCAACGTCCTGACTTTC. Protein sequence: CASSRQVSGANVLTF. Using reference TRBV19 and TRBJ2-6 for the parts outside the CDR3, the full variable domain is DGGITQSPKYLFRKEGQNVTLSCEQNLNHDAMYWYRQDPGQGLRLIYYSQIVNDFQKGDIAEGYSVSREKKESFPLTVTSAQKNPTAFYLCASSRQVSGANVLTFGAGSRLTVL.

The rearrangement uses TRBV5-6 and TRBJ2-1, with 9 bases aligning to TRBD1. Germline V CDR1 and CDR2: SGHDT, YYEEEE. This CDR3 spans 17 amino acids. V was pared by 5 bases and J by 9 bases, with 18 bases of the junction left unmatched. The CDR3: CASSLRSTGTGSVEQFF. CDR3 sequence (DNA): TGTGCCAGCAGTCTGAGGTCAACCGGGACAGGGTCGGTTGAGCAGTTCTTC.

The V gene is TRBV2, the J gene TRBJ1-6; D call uncertain. With 1 base removed from V and 6 bases from J, the gap between germline ends came to 4 bases. The CDR3 extends over 13 amino acids. Germline assignment: CDR1 SNHLY and CDR2 FYNNEI. The CDR3 protein is CASSEDSNSPLHF. The CDR3 nucleotides are TGTGCCAGCAGTGAAGACAGTAATTCACCCCTCCACTTT. Full variable domain (missing parts from reference TRBV2 and TRBJ1-6): EPEVTQTPSHQVTQMGQEVILRCVPISNHLYFYWYRQILGQKVEFLVSFYNNEISEKSEIFDDQFSVERPDGSNFTLKIRSTKLEDSAMYFCASSEDSNSPLHFGNGTRLTVT.

This chain connects TRBV18 to TRBJ2-5; maybe TRBD2 (5 bases). Per germline, CDR1 KGHSH and CDR2 LQKENI. The CDR3 is 14 residues long. Trimming cost V 3 bases and J 7 bases, with 15 bases left between them. As DNA, the CDR3 is TGTGCCAGCTCACCGTCTTATGGCGGAGGGACCCAGTACTTC. It specifies CASSPSYGGGTQYF.

The V call is TRBV10-2, the J call TRBJ2-7; possibly TRBD2 for D (7 bases). This CDR3 has 13 residues. Germline V gene data show CDR1 as WSHSY and CDR2 as SAAADI. The V gene lost 5 bases and the J gene lost 7 bases, with 15 bases spanning the gap. The CDR3 region is CASSREGGNEQYV. In nucleotides, the CDR3 is TGCGCCAGCAGTAGGGAGGGGGGGAATGAGCAGTACGTC.

Written as DNA, the CDR3 is TGCGCCAGCAGCGGGCGGACAGGGGGAGAGACCCAGTACTTC. It codes for CASSGRTGGETQYF. The chain joins TRBV5-1 to TRBJ2-5; 10 bases map to TRBD1. The V segment lost 4 bases and the J segment 4 bases; nucleotides outside the gene matches: 4. Germline V gene sequence: CDR1 SGHRS, CDR2 YFSETQ. The CDR3 is 14 amino acids. Drawing the rest from reference TRBV5-1 and TRBJ2-5, the complete variable domain is KAGVTQTPRYLIKTRGQQVTLSCSPISGHRSVSWYQQTPGQGLQFLFEYFSETQRNKGNFPGRFSGRQFSNSRSEMNVSTLELGDSALYLCASSGRTGGETQYFGPGTRLLVL.

This chain uses TRBV2 with TRBJ2-3; no definite D call. V lost 3 bases and J lost 1, with 11 bases in between. The CDR3 is 15 amino acids. Germline assignment: CDR1 SNHLY and CDR2 FYNNEI. In nucleotides, the CDR3 is TGTGCCAGCAGTGATTATGGCACTCGCACAGATACGCAGTATTTT. Its protein is CASSDYGTRTDTQYF.

The gene calls are TRBV27 and TRBJ1-4; weak D call: TRBD1 (5 bases). CDR1 and CDR2 from the germline V gene are MNHEY and SMNVEV (reference sequence). This CDR3 has 13 amino acids. Trimming stripped 2 bases from V and 8 bases from J, with 9 bases between. The chain's CDR3 is CASSLIWGEKLFF. The CDR3 DNA reads as TGTGCCAGCAGTTTAATCTGGGGGGAAAAACTGTTTTTT.

The rearrangement joins TRBV18 to TRBJ2-2; D not resolved. Trimming took 2 bases from V and 3 from J, leaving 7 bases between them. Germline V lookup: CDR1 KGHSH, CDR2 LQKENI. The CDR3 runs 14 residues. CDR3 in DNA: TGTGCCAGCTCACCAACTGGGTACACCGGGGAGCTGTTTTTT. Amino acid sequence: CASSPTGYTGELFF.

V gene TRBV7-6 combines with J gene TRBJ2-3, with 7 bases aligning to TRBD1. CDR3 length: 15 residues. V was pared by 1 base and J by 2 bases, with 3 bases of the junction left unmatched. Germline values: CDR1 SGHVS, CDR2 FNYEAQ. CDR3 in DNA: TGTGCCAGCAGCTTAGTGGGGACAGACACAGATACGCAGTATTTT. It yields the protein CASSLVGTDTDTQYF. The full variable domain, with the rest looked up from reference TRBV7-6 and TRBJ2-3, is GAGVSQSPRYKVTKRGQDVALRCDPISGHVSLYWYRQALGQGPEFLTYFNYEAQQDKSGLPNDRFSAERPEGSISTLTIQRTEQRDSAMYRCASSLVGTDTDTQYFGPGTRLTVL.